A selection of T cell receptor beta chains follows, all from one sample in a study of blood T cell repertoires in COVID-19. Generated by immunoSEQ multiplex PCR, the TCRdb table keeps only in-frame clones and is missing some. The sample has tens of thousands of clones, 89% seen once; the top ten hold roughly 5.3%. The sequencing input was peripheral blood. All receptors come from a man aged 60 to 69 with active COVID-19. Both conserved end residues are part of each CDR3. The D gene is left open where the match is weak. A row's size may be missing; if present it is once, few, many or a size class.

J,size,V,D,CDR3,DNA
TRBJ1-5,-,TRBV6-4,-,CASRRGRSNQPQHF,TGTGCCAGCAGAAGGGGAAGGAGCAATCAGCCCCAGCATTTT
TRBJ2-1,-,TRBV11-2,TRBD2,CASSPKMTSGIIDEQFF,TGTGCCAGCAGTCCTAAGATGACTAGCGGGATTATCGATGAGCAGTTCTTC
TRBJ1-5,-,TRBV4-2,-,CASSQEGLRNQPQHF,TGTGCCAGCAGCCAAGAGGGACTTCGCAATCAGCCCCAGCATTTT
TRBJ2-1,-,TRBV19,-,CASTPGTGGGDEQFF,TGTGCCAGTACCCCCGGGACAGGAGGGGGGGATGAGCAGTTCTTC
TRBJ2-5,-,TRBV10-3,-,CAISRGQETQYF,TGTGCCATCAGTAGGGGCCAAGAGACCCAGTACTTC
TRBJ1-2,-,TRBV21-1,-,CASSKPPGQGDFYGYTF,TGTGCCAGCAGCAAACCCCCAGGACAGGGAGATTTTTATGGCTACACCTTC
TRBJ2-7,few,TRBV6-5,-,CASSHPPTGYEQYF,TGTGCCAGCAGTCACCCCCCGACGGGCTACGAGCAGTACTTC
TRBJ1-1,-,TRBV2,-,CASSEQGRVTEAFF,TGTGCCAGCAGTGAACAGGGGCGGGTCACTGAAGCTTTCTTT
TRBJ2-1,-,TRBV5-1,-,CASSLGLWGLSYNEQFF,TGCGCCAGCAGCTTGGGGCTTTGGGGACTGAGCTACAATGAGCAGTTCTTC
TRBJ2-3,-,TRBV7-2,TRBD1,CASSLAELTGPYF,TGTGCCAGCAGCTTAGCTGAGTTGACAGGGCCGTATTTT
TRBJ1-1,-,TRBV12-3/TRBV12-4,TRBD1,CASSFQDRAEAFF,TGTGCCAGCAGTTTCCAGGACAGGGCGGAAGCTTTCTTT
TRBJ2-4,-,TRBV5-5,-,CASSIGIRGGNIQYF,TGTGCCAGCAGCATTGGGATCCGAGGGGGAAACATTCAGTACTTC
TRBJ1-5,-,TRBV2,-,CASSDDPRGMQPQHF,TGTGCCAGCAGTGATGACCCCAGGGGAATGCAGCCCCAGCATTTT
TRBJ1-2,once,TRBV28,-,CASARDLGYTF,TGTGCCAGCGCCAGGGATTTAGGCTACACCTTC
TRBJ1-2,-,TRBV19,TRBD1,CASTLTQGAGYTF,TGTGCCAGTACCCTGACTCAGGGGGCCGGCTACACCTTC
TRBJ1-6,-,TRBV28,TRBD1,CASSPGTGYNSPLHF,TGTGCCAGCAGTCCCGGGACAGGCTATAATTCACCCCTCCACTTT
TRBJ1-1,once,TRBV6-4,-,CASSATQGTEAFF,TGTGCCAGCAGTGCGACTCAAGGCACTGAAGCTTTCTTT
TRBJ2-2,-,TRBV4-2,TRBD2,CASSPRLAGDLPTGELFF,TGTGCCAGCAGCCCCCGCCTAGCGGGAGATCTTCCCACCGGGGAGCTGTTTTTT
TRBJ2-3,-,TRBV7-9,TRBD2,CASKTGVAGVRDTQYF,TGTGCCAGCAAGACGGGTGTGGCGGGAGTAAGAGATACGCAGTATTTT
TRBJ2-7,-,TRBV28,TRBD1,CASSFGGQGSYEQYF,TGTGCCAGCAGTTTCGGCGGACAGGGGTCCTACGAGCAGTACTTC
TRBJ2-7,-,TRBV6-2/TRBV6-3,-,CASSWTYEQYF,TGTGCCAGCAGTTGGACTTACGAGCAGTACTTC
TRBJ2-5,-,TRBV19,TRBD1,CASTDRGGLAQETQYF,TGTGCCAGTACCGACAGGGGCGGTCTAGCCCAAGAGACCCAGTACTTC
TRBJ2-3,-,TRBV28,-,CATRPPTRTDTQYF,TGTGCTACCCGGCCCCCGACACGCACAGATACGCAGTATTTT
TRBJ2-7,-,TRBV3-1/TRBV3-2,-,CASSQETRVPYEQYF,TGTGCCAGCAGCCAAGAAACTAGGGTACCGTACGAGCAGTACTTC
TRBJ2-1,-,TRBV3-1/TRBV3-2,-,CASSQGASRLEQFF,TGTGCCAGCAGCCAAGGAGCTAGCCGGTTGGAGCAGTTCTTC
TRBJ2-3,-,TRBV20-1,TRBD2,CSARTSGTQYF,TGCAGTGCTCGAACTAGCGGTACGCAGTATTTT
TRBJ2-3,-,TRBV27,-,CASSLSRDGSTQYF,TGTGCCAGCAGTTTATCGCGGGATGGTTCGACGCAGTATTTT
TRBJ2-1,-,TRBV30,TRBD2,CAWSVASGRYNEQFF,TGTGCCTGGAGTGTGGCTAGCGGGAGGTACAATGAGCAGTTCTTC
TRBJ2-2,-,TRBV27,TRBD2,CASRLAGANTGELFF,TGTGCCAGCAGGCTAGCGGGAGCGAACACCGGGGAGCTGTTTTTT
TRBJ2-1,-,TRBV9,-,CASSQGAGVNEQFF,TGTGCCAGCAGCCAGGGGGCGGGGGTCAATGAGCAGTTCTTC
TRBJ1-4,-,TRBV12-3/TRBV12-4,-,CASSLAQAEKLFF,TGTGCCAGCAGTTTAGCACAGGCCGAAAAACTGTTTTTT
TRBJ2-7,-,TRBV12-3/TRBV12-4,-,CASSPGSLYEQYF,TGTGCCAGCAGTCCCGGGTCCCTCTACGAGCAGTACTTC
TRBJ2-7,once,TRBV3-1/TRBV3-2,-,CASSPLGAYEQYF,TGTGCCAGCAGCCCTCTGGGAGCCTACGAGCAGTACTTC
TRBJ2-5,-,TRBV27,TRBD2,CASSLRTSGRARETQYF,TGTGCCAGCAGTTTGCGGACTAGCGGGAGGGCCAGAGAGACCCAGTACTTC
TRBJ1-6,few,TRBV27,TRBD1,CASSLTGASNSPLHF,TGTGCCAGCAGCCTGACAGGGGCAAGTAATTCACCCCTCCACTTT